This T cell receptor (beta chain) is drawn from a study of radiation and T cells in renal cell carcinoma. Study outcomes and limitations: Baseline intratumoral clonotype presence is unknown without pretreatment biopsies.

Germline V lookup: CDR1 SGHAT, CDR2 FQNNGV. Deletions cut 5 bases from V and 7 bases from J, with 14 bases between. The CDR3 is 14 residues long. Time point denoted: baseline pretreatment blood. Specified treatment: 15 Gy SBRT to primary tumor, nephrectomy 4 weeks later. This renal cell carcinoma was of the clear cell type. Comments on this clone: The antigen is undetermined.

Measured with immunoSEQ multiplex PCR; TCRdb has only the in-frame clones, and not every one. Of roughly 100,000 clones detected, 86% appear once; the ten largest clones hold approximately 7.9%. This rearrangement joins TRBV11-2 to TRBJ1-4, with D maybe TRBD1 (5 bases). This clonotype originated in a man aged 45-65 years with renal cell carcinoma. The sequenced sample was blood, obtained from a patient whose treatment included radiotherapy and nephrectomy. The CDR3 region has the DNA TGTGCCAGCAGCCCGGGACTCAGAGGTGAAAAACTGTTTTTT. It encodes CASSPGLRGEKLFF.